The 12 T cell receptor beta chains below come from one sample, sequenced in a study of T cells in localized non-small cell lung cancer. Measured with immunoSEQ multiplex PCR; TCRdb has only the in-frame clones, and not every one. The sample consists of about 24,000 clones, roughly nine tenths of them appearing once. The sample consisted of peripheral blood, taken before any cancer treatment. All receptors come from a male donor aged 60 or over with stage I squamous cell lung carcinoma.

The chain links TRBV30 to TRBJ1-2; D is uncertain. CDR1 is GTSNPN and CDR2 is SVGIG in the germline V gene (reference sequence). Trimming stripped 7 bases from V and 7 bases from J, with 13 bases between. The length of the CDR3 is 11 residues. CDR3 amino acids: CASGSWGGYTF. CDR3 nucleotide sequence: TGTGCCTCAGGATCCTGGGGTGGCTACACCTTC. The full variable domain, completed using reference TRBV30 and TRBJ1-2, is SQTIHQWPATLVQPVGSPLSLECTVEGTSNPNLYWYRQAAGRGLQLLFYSVGIGQISSEVPQNLSASRPQDRQFILSSKKLLLSDSGFYLCASGSWGGYTFGSGTRLTVV.

The chain couples TRBV2 to TRBJ2-3; D ambiguous. The V gene's germline CDR1 is SNHLY and CDR2 FYNNEI. The CDR3 consists of 14 residues. The V end was cut by 4 bases, the J end by 3 bases, with 11 bases between. This chain's CDR3 is CASSAVISTDTQYF. The CDR3, as DNA: TGTGCCAGCAGTGCGGTCATATCAACAGATACGCAGTATTTT.

The CDR3 bases are TGTGCCAGCAGCTTAGCTTTTGGGGGTTACGCAGATACGCAGTATTTT. Amino acid sequence: CASSLAFGGYADTQYF. This chain joins TRBV7-9 and TRBJ2-3, with D perhaps given as TRBD1 or TRBD2 (5 bases each). This CDR3 has 16 amino acids. V was cut by 0 bases and J by 4 bases, with 14 bases left in between. The germline CDR1 and CDR2 sequences are SEHNR and FQNEAQ (reference sequence).

The chain couples TRBV7-8 to TRBJ2-5, with D maybe TRBD1 (5 bases). The CDR3 is made up of 14 amino acids. Germline CDR1 SGHVS, CDR2 FQNEAQ. V was cut by 6 bases and J by 2 bases, with 13 bases left in between. CDR3 coding DNA: TGTGCCAGCAGATTCATGACAGCGCAAGAGACCCAGTACTTC. This translates into CASRFMTAQETQYF.

The sample holds one count of this clone. The sample carries other DNA sequences with the same CDR3. The genes are TRBV5-1 and TRBJ1-3; no reliable D call. Germline-derived CDR1 and CDR2 are SGHRS and YFSETQ. Trimming shortened V by 0 bases and J by 0 bases, and 7 bases separated the two germline ends. CDR3 size: 15 residues. The CDR3 DNA reads TGCGCCAGCAGCTTGGACGGCAGCTCTGGAAACACCATATATTTT. Protein product: CASSLDGSSGNTIYF.

The J gene is TRBJ2-1, the V gene TRBV5-6; 8 bases align to TRBD2. V gave up 0 bases and J gave up 6 bases; unmatched junction bases: 8. The length of the CDR3 is 16 residues. Germline V gene sequence: CDR1 SGHDT, CDR2 YYEEEE. The DNA of the CDR3 is TGTGCCAGCAGCTTGGTAACCAGCGGGAGCCTCAATGAGCAGTTCTTC. Translation gives CASSLVTSGSLNEQFF.

The chain carries TRBV29-1 and TRBJ2-2; no reliable D call. This CDR3 is 14 amino acids long. The ends were cut back, 6 bases at V and 3 bases at J, with 14 bases in the middle. CDR1 is SQVTM and CDR2 is ANQGSEA in the germline V gene. CDR3 loop: CSVRPGRDTGELFF. The CDR3 DNA is TGCAGCGTCCGCCCGGGTCGTGACACCGGGGAGCTGTTTTTT.

The rearrangement joins TRBV5-1 to TRBJ2-1; D is unresolved. Germline V gives CDR1 SGHRS, CDR2 YFSETQ. V lost 2 bases to trimming and J lost 5 bases, with 2 bases between them. The CDR3 spans 11 residues. CDR3 protein: CASSFHNEQFF. In DNA form, the CDR3 reads TGCGCCAGCAGCTTCCACAATGAGCAGTTCTTC.

V and J are TRBV6-1 and TRBJ1-1, with 7 bases aligning to TRBD1. Germline assignment: CDR1 MNHNS and CDR2 SASEGT. V trimming: 1 base; J trimming: 5 bases; junction bases outside the gene matches: 7. The CDR3 runs 15 residues. As DNA, the CDR3 is TGTGCCAGCAGTGAAGGGGTCAGGGGGAATACTGAAGCTTTCTTT. This encodes CASSEGVRGNTEAFF.

The CDR3 sequence is CASSLDRGQGNTEAFF. In DNA form, the CDR3 reads TGTGCCAGCAGCTTGGACCGCGGGCAGGGGAACACTGAAGCTTTCTTT. The chain has TRBV5-8 and TRBJ1-1; possibly TRBD1 for D (5 bases). V was pared by 0 bases and J by 1 base, with 13 bases between. This CDR3 is 16 amino acids long. The germline gives CDR1 SGHTS, CDR2 YDEGEE.

The rearrangement joins TRBV19 to TRBJ1-2; 10 bases fit TRBD1. The junction had 5 bases not matched to a gene; V was cut back by 9 bases and J by 4 bases. Germline V CDR1 and CDR2: LNHDA, SQIVND (reference sequence). The CDR3 spans 13 residues. CDR3 amino acids: CASARTGGYGYTF. DNA for the CDR3: TGTGCCAGCGCCCGGACAGGGGGCTATGGCTACACCTTC.

This clone has only one observation. The chain uses TRBV20-1 and TRBJ1-1; D remains unclear. The germline CDR1 and CDR2 sequences are DFQATT and SNEGSKA (reference sequence). The CDR3 spans 11 residues. The V gene lost 6 bases and the J gene lost 2 bases, with 7 bases spanning the gap. CDR3: CSARLNTEAFF. CDR3 DNA sequence: TGCAGTGCAAGGCTTAACACTGAAGCTTTCTTT.